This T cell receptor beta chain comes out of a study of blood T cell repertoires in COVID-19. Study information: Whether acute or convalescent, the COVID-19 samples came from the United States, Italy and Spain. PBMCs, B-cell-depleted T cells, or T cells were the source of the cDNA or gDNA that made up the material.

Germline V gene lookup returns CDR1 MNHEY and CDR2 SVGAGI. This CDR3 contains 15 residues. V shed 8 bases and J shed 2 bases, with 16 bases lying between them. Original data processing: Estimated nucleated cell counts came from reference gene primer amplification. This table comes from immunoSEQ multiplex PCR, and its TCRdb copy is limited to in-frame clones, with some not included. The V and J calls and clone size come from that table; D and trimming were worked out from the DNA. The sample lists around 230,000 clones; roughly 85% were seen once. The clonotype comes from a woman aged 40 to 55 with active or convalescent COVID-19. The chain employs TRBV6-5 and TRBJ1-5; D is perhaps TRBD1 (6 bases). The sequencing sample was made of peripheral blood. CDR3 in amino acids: CASFSVRGGNQPQHF. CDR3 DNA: TGTGCCAGCTTCTCTGTCAGGGGTGGCAATCAGCCCCAGCATTTT.